This TCR beta chain appears in the sequencing data of a study of T cell repertoires in cytomegalovirus infection. As for the study in general: Alongside well-studied HLA-B-restricted CMV epitopes, recently identified HLA-C-restricted CMV epitopes were also used. Public TCR beta signatures indicated both CMV infection and matching HLA type. Study results and limitations: Individuals carrying CMV plus the relevant HLA were identified by cumulative frequency of public TCR beta families.

TCRdb ran MiXCR on the reads and lists one entry per CDR3 protein. The sample yields 310,000 or so distinct CDR3 sequences, 25% seen once. This clonotype was seen only a few times. What it recognizes is unknown. Germline CDR1 and CDR2: DFQATT and SNEGSKA (reference sequence). V lost 5 bases, J lost 5 bases, and 15 bases lay in between. The CDR3 has 13 residues. Source: cultured PBMCs, taken from culture after CMV antigen stimulation. The genes are TRBV20-1 and TRBJ2-5; D is tentatively TRBD1 or TRBD2 (5 bases each). The sequence was collected from a human donor in good health (CMV status not recorded). Some clones in this sample may be carry-over from other donors' samples. As DNA, the CDR3 is TGCAGTGCTGGGGACGGGGTTAAGGAGACCCAGTACTTC. Its translation is CSAGDGVKETQYF.